Shown below are 31 T cell receptor beta chains from a single sample sequenced in a study of T cells in Graves' hyperthyroidism and ophthalmopathy. Amplification of TCR beta CDR3 regions used RNA as the template. First-round RT-PCR of the TCR CDR3 relied on the HTBI primer set. TCRdb used MiXCR to reprocess the multiplex PCR reads, holding one entry per CDR3 protein. The repertoire consists of 550,000 to 700,000 distinct CDR3 sequences, with under 60% occurring once and the leading ten covering under 20%. The sample comprised peripheral blood or thyroid tissue (not recorded which). These receptors all come from an adult woman with Graves' disease, either hyperthyroidism or ophthalmopathy (not recorded which).

There are many counts of this clonotype. This chain joins TRBV18 and TRBJ1-1; no definite D call. There are 13 residues in the CDR3. Germline values: CDR1 KGHSH, CDR2 LQKENI. With 8 bases removed from V and 1 base from J, the gap between germline ends came to 11 bases. For the CDR3, the DNA is TGTGCCAGCAGCCCCCCAGGGAACACTGAAGCTTTCTTT. Its protein product is CASSPPGNTEAFF.

This clonotype came up many times. The chain joins TRBV10-3 to TRBJ2-7; D call uncertain. Germline CDR1 ENHRY, CDR2 SYGVKD. Trimming took off 4 bases at V and 3 bases at J, with 7 bases between the two ends. The CDR3 has 12 residues. For the CDR3, the DNA is TGTGCCATCAGTGGAGTCAACTACGAGCAGTACTTC. It specifies CAISGVNYEQYF.

With regard to this clonotype: The junction and the germline gene differ at one end; a read error may be behind it. This chain uses TRBV20-1 with TRBJ1-2, with TRBD1 as a possible D gene (6 bases). This CDR3 region has 14 residues. Germline values: CDR1 DFQATT, CDR2 SNEGSKA (reference sequence). CDR3 sequence: CSAILTGLNYGYTF. In nucleotides, the CDR3 is TGCAGTGCAATATTAACAGGGCTTAACTATGGCTACACTTTC.

This clonotype was observed once. This rearrangement joins TRBV11-2 to TRBJ2-5; D call uncertain. V dropped 5 bases and J dropped 1 base, with 11 bases sitting between them. The CDR3 spans 14 residues. Germline CDR1 SGHAT, CDR2 FQNNGV. The CDR3 loop reads CASSQTWGQETQYF. CDR3 coding DNA: TGTGCCAGCAGCCAAACCTGGGGCCAAGAGACCCAGTACTTC.

With regard to this clonotype: This CDR3 is missing its conserved last phenylalanine or tryptophan, likely due to a read error. Because the CDR3's place on the DNA is in doubt, the DNA is left out and the CDR3 is given as listed by TCRdb. The chain employs TRBV9 and TRBJ1-3; TRBD1, the table's D call, lacks a check against the DNA. CDR1 and CDR2 (germline): SGDLS, YYNGEE. From its first to its last residue, the CDR3 has 10 amino acids. The CDR3 is CASSVVGIGT.

This clonotype was observed many times. The rearrangement uses TRBV9 and TRBJ1-5; tentative D call: TRBD1 (5 bases). V was cut by 0 bases and J by 3 bases, with 7 bases left in between. The CDR3 consists of 14 residues. From germline, CDR1 is SGDLS and CDR2 YYNGEE. The CDR3 DNA is TGTGCCAGCAGCGTAGGACAGACCAATCAGCCCCAGCATTTT. Translating it yields CASSVGQTNQPQHF.

The rearrangement joins TRBV19 to TRBJ1-5; a weak D match, TRBD1 (6 bases). Trimming stripped 5 bases from V and 7 bases from J, with 12 bases between. This CDR3 has 13 amino acids. Per the germline V gene, CDR1 is LNHDA and CDR2 is SQIVND (reference sequence). The CDR3 region is CASSPTGIQPQHF. CDR3 coding DNA: TGTGCCAGTAGTCCAACAGGGATCCAGCCCCAGCATTTT.

This clonotype was seen repeatedly, ten times or more. The chain is built from TRBV7-8 and TRBJ1-3; 9 bases fit TRBD1. V shed 6 bases and J 4 bases; nucleotides not matched to a gene: 4. The CDR3 consists of 14 residues. Germline-derived CDR1 and CDR2 are SGHVS and FQNEAQ. The CDR3 spells CASSSDRGGNTIYF. As DNA, the CDR3 is TGTGCCAGCAGTTCGGACAGGGGAGGAAACACCATATATTTT.

This clonotype was picked up many times. The chain has TRBV10-2 and TRBJ1-5; no firm D call. The V end was cut by 9 bases, the J end by 3 bases, with 9 bases between. Germline values: CDR1 WSHSY, CDR2 SAAADI. The CDR3 covers 12 residues. CDR3 loop: CASGGINQPQHF. CDR3 DNA sequence: TGCGCCAGTGGCGGGATCAATCAGCCCCAGCATTTT.

The chain joins TRBV10-3 to TRBJ1-6; TRBD1 matches 7 bases. The CDR3 is made up of 15 amino acids. Unmatched junction bases numbered 4, after V lost 2 bases and J lost 6 bases. Germline loops: CDR1 ENHRY, CDR2 SYGVKD. This CDR3 reads CAISEEGALNSPLHF. In DNA form, the CDR3 reads TGTGCCATCAGTGAGGAGGGGGCCCTTAATTCACCCCTCCACTTT.

This clonotype was seen ten or more times. The rearrangement links TRBV3-1 to TRBJ2-7; possible D gene TRBD1, 5 bases. The CDR3 loop spans 12 amino acids. From germline, CDR1 is LGHDT and CDR2 YNNKEL (reference sequence). The germline V and J ends were trimmed by 4 bases and 7 bases, with 11 bases remaining between them. The CDR3 bases are TGTGCCAGCAGCCCTGGACCAGGGGAGCAGTACTTC. It is translated as CASSPGPGEQYF.

This clonotype has a count of ten or more. The rearrangement joins TRBV2 to TRBJ2-5; D gene uncertain. Trimming removed 6 bases from V and 4 bases from J, with 3 bases in between. The V gene's germline CDR1 is SNHLY and CDR2 FYNNEI. The CDR3 is made up of 10 amino acids. The CDR3 nucleotides are TGTGCCAGCAGAGTAGAGACCCAGTACTTC. Amino acid sequence: CASRVETQYF.

The gene calls are TRBV7-6 and TRBJ2-7; the D gene could be TRBD1 or TRBD2 (5 bases each). CDR3 length: 14 residues. Trimming removed 0 bases at V and 2 bases at J, with 8 bases between. The V gene's germline CDR1 is SGHVS and CDR2 FNYEAQ. In DNA form, the CDR3 reads TGTGCCAGCAGCTTAGCCGGGGCCGCCTACGAGCAGTACTTC. This gives the protein CASSLAGAAYEQYF.

The chain has TRBV25-1 and TRBJ2-5; D perhaps matches TRBD1 (7 bases). Germline V lookup: CDR1 MGHDK, CDR2 SYGVNS. V was shortened by 4 bases and J by 4 bases, with 22 bases between the two germline ends. CDR3 size: 17 residues. CDR3 sequence reads: CASSAPHPRQGGETQYF. DNA for the CDR3: TGTGCCAGCAGTGCCCCCCACCCGAGACAGGGAGGAGAGACCCAGTACTTC.

This chain uses TRBV14 with TRBJ1-1, with D uncertain. Trimming left V 4 bases short and J 2 bases short, with 8 bases between. The CDR3 length is 13 residues. From germline, CDR1 is SGHDN and CDR2 FVKESK. The CDR3 coding sequence is TGTGCCAGCAGCCTAAAGACCAACACTGAAGCTTTCTTT. Residues: CASSLKTNTEAFF.

This clonotype was detected many times. The J gene is TRBJ1-6, the V gene TRBV27; 7 bases line up with TRBD1. V shed 5 bases and J 10 bases; nucleotides not matched to a gene: 8. CDR3 length: 14 amino acids. The germline V gene has CDR1 MNHEY and CDR2 SMNVEV (reference sequence). In DNA, the CDR3 is TGTGCCAGCAGTCAGGACAGGAGTCGCTCACCCCTCCACTTT. The encoded protein is CASSQDRSRSPLHF.

This clonotype was picked up many times. This chain joins TRBV7-9 and TRBJ1-2, with D unresolved. V was trimmed by 5 bases and J by 5 bases, leaving 12 bases between them. Per germline, CDR1 SEHNR and CDR2 FQNEAQ (reference sequence). The CDR3 has 13 amino acids. CDR3 nucleotides: TGTGCCAGCAGCACCGACGCTGGTTATGGCTACACCTTC. It codes for CASSTDAGYGYTF.

This clonotype was observed at least ten times. The chain recombines TRBV27 with TRBJ1-2; perhaps TRBD1 as D (5 bases). The CDR3 is 15 residues long. CDR1 MNHEY and CDR2 SMNVEV come from the germline V gene (reference sequence). V lost 0 bases to trimming and J lost 4 bases, with 12 bases between them. This CDR3 reads CASSLSSGGIYGYTF. DNA for the CDR3: TGTGCCAGCAGTTTATCTTCCGGGGGTATCTATGGCTACACCTTC.

The sample holds many counts of this clonotype. A junction end diverges from the germline sequence, so it may reflect a read error. The chain couples TRBV7-7 to TRBJ2-2; D not certain. The germline CDR1 and CDR2 sequences are SSHAT and FNYEAQ (reference sequence). This CDR3 is built from 12 residues. The CDR3 spells CASSQVGGELFF. The CDR3 nucleotides read TGTGCTAGCAGCCAGGTCGGCGGGGAGCTGTTTTTT. The variable domain in full, completed from reference TRBV7-7 and TRBJ2-2, reads GAGVSQSPRYKVTKRGQDVTLRCDPISSHATLYWYQQALGQGPEFLTYFNYEAQPDKSGLPSDRFSAERPEGSISTLTIQRTEQRDSAMYRCASSQVGGELFFGEGSRLTVL.

The V and J genes are TRBV2 and TRBJ2-5; 11 nucleotides align to TRBD2. Germline loops: CDR1 SNHLY, CDR2 FYNNEI. This CDR3 has 11 amino acids. The V and J ends lost 7 bases and 13 bases, in that order; junction bases with no gene match: 5. This CDR3 is CASNRLAGMYF. The CDR3 bases are TGTGCCAGCAATCGACTAGCGGGGATGTACTTC.

This clonotype was detected ten times or more. The chain has TRBV20-1 and TRBJ1-4; D not resolved. The CDR3 consists of 13 residues. CDR1 and CDR2 (germline): DFQATT, SNEGSKA (reference sequence). V lost 6 bases to trimming and J lost 8 bases, with 16 bases between them. CDR3 region: CSARTGAQEKLFF. In nucleotides, the CDR3 is TGCAGTGCCCGTACGGGAGCCCAGGAAAAACTGTTTTTT.

This clonotype occurred a few times. The chain couples TRBV29-1 to TRBJ1-2; D ambiguous. This CDR3 comprises 13 residues. Germline V gene lookup returns CDR1 SQVTM and CDR2 ANQGSEA. Trimming took 2 bases from V and 5 from J, leaving 12 bases between them. This chain's CDR3 is CSVESNNPYGYTF. DNA for the CDR3: TGCAGCGTTGAAAGTAATAATCCTTATGGCTACACCTTC.

This rearrangement joins TRBV20-1 to TRBJ2-5; D might be TRBD1 (5 bases). V was trimmed by 4 bases and J by 5 bases, leaving 11 bases between them. The CDR3 is 12 residues long. Germline V gene sequence: CDR1 DFQATT, CDR2 SNEGSKA (reference sequence). CDR3 DNA: TGCAGTGCTAAAGACAGTCGTGAGACCCAGTACTTC. This gives the protein CSAKDSRETQYF.

V and J are TRBV15 and TRBJ1-1; maybe TRBD1 (5 bases). Germline V gene sequence: CDR1 LNHNV, CDR2 YYDKDF (reference sequence). V was cut by 11 bases and J by 6 bases, with 16 bases left in between. The CDR3 extends over 12 amino acids. CDR3 sequence: CASTGGMAEAFF. The CDR3, as DNA: TGTGCCTCGACGGGGGGTATGGCTGAAGCTTTCTTT.

This clonotype was seen a few times. The genes are TRBV12-3 or TRBV12-4 and TRBJ1-2; 9 bases match TRBD1. The CDR3 sequence is 16 residues long. With V trimmed by 6 bases and J by 5 bases, 13 bases remained unmatched. The DNA for the CDR3 is TGTGCCAGCAGACCTAGCTTGGGACAGGGAGGATATGGCTACACCTTC. Its translation is CASRPSLGQGGYGYTF.

This rearrangement joins TRBV7-9 to TRBJ2-7, with TRBD2 identical over 8 bases. Germline V gives CDR1 SEHNR, CDR2 FQNEAQ (reference sequence). The CDR3 is 14 residues long. Germline trimming cut 0 bases from V and 5 bases from J; bases unmatched to any gene: 3. The CDR3 reads CASSLATGGHEQYF. Here the CDR3 DNA reads TGTGCCAGCAGCTTAGCAACGGGGGGGCACGAGCAGTACTTC.

This clonotype was detected only once. A single base separates this from a much larger clone, so it may be a read error. The gene calls are TRBV6-2 or TRBV6-3 and TRBJ1-3, with unresolved D. Trimming took 1 base from V and 2 from J, leaving 6 bases between them. CDR3 length: 14 amino acids. The V gene's germline CDR1 is MNHEY and CDR2 SVGEGT. CDR3 bases: TGTGCCAGCAGTTACTTCAGCCCTGGAAACACCATATATTTT. Translation: CASSYFSPGNTIYF.

This clonotype was counted many times. V usage is TRBV29-1 and J usage is TRBJ2-5; no clear D. CDR3 length: 12 residues. Germline assignment: CDR1 SQVTM and CDR2 ANQGSEA. The V end lost 8 bases, the J end lost 0 bases, and 10 bases lay between the germline ends. CDR3 protein: CSHTRNQETQYF. DNA of the CDR3: TGCAGCCATACCCGTAACCAAGAGACCCAGTACTTC.

This clonotype was observed a handful of times. This CDR3 is CASSSTSYSNTGELFF. The CDR3 coding sequence is TGTGCCAGCAGTTCCACTAGCTATAGTAACACCGGGGAGCTGTTTTTT. The chain is built from TRBV6-6 and TRBJ2-2; possibly TRBD2 for D (6 bases). CDR1 and CDR2 (germline): MNHNY, SVGAGI (reference sequence). CDR3 size: 16 residues. Trimming stripped 4 bases from V and 2 bases from J, with 14 bases between.

This clonotype appeared many times. This sequence joins TRBV12-3 or TRBV12-4 and TRBJ1-2; no clear D. The CDR3 extends over 15 amino acids. Trimming removed 6 bases from V and 5 bases from J, with 19 bases in between. The CDR3 coding sequence is TGTGCCAGCAGATCCCTCTCGTCCCCACAATATGGCTACACCTTC. It is translated as CASRSLSSPQYGYTF.

In its sample, this clonotype was seen many times. This chain joins TRBV20-1 and TRBJ1-3; no firm D call. This CDR3 has 11 residues. V dropped 2 bases and J dropped 5 bases, with 4 bases sitting between them. The germline V gene has CDR1 DFQATT and CDR2 SNEGSKA (reference sequence). The CDR3 nucleotides are TGCAGTGCTAGAAGCAGAAACACCATATATTTT. This sequence encodes CSARSRNTIYF.